These 4 T cell receptor beta chains were all obtained from the same sample, sequenced in a study of blood T cell repertoires in COVID-19. Here immunoSEQ multiplex PCR was the method, and the copy in TCRdb shows in-frame clones only, minus some. The sample holds about 210,000 clones, almost 85% seen once. The sample taken for sequencing was peripheral blood. The receptors were sampled from a woman aged 50 to 60 with active or convalescent COVID-19.

In this sample, this clone turned up once. The gene calls are TRBV5-1 and TRBJ2-1; D gene uncertain. The CDR3 spans 14 residues. With 1 base removed from V and 5 bases from J, the gap between germline ends came to 10 bases. Germline CDR1 reads SGHRS; CDR2 reads YFSETQ. CDR3 region: CASSLSGPNNEQFF. DNA of the CDR3: TGCGCCAGCAGCTTGTCAGGCCCCAACAATGAGCAGTTCTTC.

This chain uses TRBV2 with TRBJ2-6; no definite D call. The CDR3 covers 14 residues. The germline V and J ends were trimmed by 6 bases and 3 bases, with 9 bases remaining between them. Germline values: CDR1 SNHLY, CDR2 FYNNEI. The CDR3: CASSPQLGANVLTF. The CDR3 DNA reads as TGTGCCAGCAGCCCCCAACTTGGGGCCAACGTCCTGACTTTC. Drawing the rest from reference TRBV2 and TRBJ2-6, the complete variable domain is EPEVTQTPSHQVTQMGQEVILRCVPISNHLYFYWYRQILGQKVEFLVSFYNNEISEKSEIFDDQFSVERPDGSNFTLKIRSTKLEDSAMYFCASSPQLGANVLTFGAGSRLTVL.

This chain links TRBV3-1 (or the pseudogene TRBV3-2) with TRBJ2-3; D may be TRBD2 (6 bases). Germline CDR1 and CDR2: LGHDT and YNNKEL (reference sequence). Trimming took off 1 base at V and 4 bases at J, with 12 bases between the two ends. The CDR3 is made up of 15 amino acids. The CDR3 nucleotides read TGTGCCAGCAGCCAAGGGACTAATCCGGCAGATACGCAGTATTTT. Its protein product is CASSQGTNPADTQYF.

This sequence joins TRBV5-1 and TRBJ2-7; the D gene is possibly TRBD1 (6 bases). This CDR3 spans 13 amino acids. CDR1 is SGHRS and CDR2 is YFSETQ in the germline V gene. Trimming removed 4 bases at V and 4 bases at J, with 12 bases between. CDR3 sequence: CASSRPGQYEQYF. The DNA of the CDR3 is TGCGCCAGCAGCCGGCCCGGACAGTACGAGCAGTACTTC.